Following are 18 T cell receptor beta chains from one sample sequenced in a study of blood T cell repertoires in COVID-19 (dated by TCRdb to between 2020 and 2021). The library relied on the immunoSEQ multiplex PCR assay. Entries here come from immuneACCESS through TCRdb and include only in-frame sequences with V and J called. Some clones fail to appear in such tables; in the studies checked, an unresolved V gene covers under half of the shortfall, and the cause of the remainder is unknown. In all, the sample holds about 260,000 clones, and 80% to 90% of those were seen once. The ten largest clones add up to 2.3% of the sample. Sequenced sample: peripheral blood. These receptors came from a woman in her fifties or sixties with acute or convalescent COVID-19.

The chain links TRBV2 to TRBJ1-1; possible D gene TRBD1, 5 bases. The CDR3 consists of 13 residues. V was clipped by 0 bases and J by 4 bases, with 6 bases between them. Germline-derived CDR1 and CDR2 are SNHLY and FYNNEI. The CDR3 DNA follows: TGTGCCAGCAGTGAAGCGCAGGGCACTGAAGCTTTCTTT. Protein: CASSEAQGTEAFF.

The chain links TRBV18 to TRBJ1-2; D is unresolved. V shed 5 bases and J shed 4 bases, with 14 bases lying between them. The CDR3 consists of 14 residues. Germline V gene sequence: CDR1 KGHSH, CDR2 LQKENI. For the CDR3, the DNA is TGTGCCAGCTCATCACGGGCAGAGCCCTATGGCTACACCTTC. Amino acid sequence: CASSSRAEPYGYTF.

This sequence joins TRBV5-4 and TRBJ2-2; D ambiguous. The CDR3 spans 14 residues. Trimming shortened V by 0 bases and J by 2 bases, and 5 bases separated the two germline ends. The germline V gene has CDR1 SGHNT and CDR2 YYREEE (reference sequence). The CDR3 DNA follows: TGTGCCAGCAGCTTGGGGCCTAACACCGGGGAGCTGTTTTTT. Protein product: CASSLGPNTGELFF.

Only one count was recorded for this clone. The chain carries TRBV19 and TRBJ2-1, with D possibly TRBD1 on 6 matching bases. Looked up from germline, CDR1 is LNHDA and CDR2 is SQIVND (reference sequence). V gave up 6 bases and J gave up 1 base, with 13 bases separating them. The CDR3 is made up of 15 amino acids. CDR3 in DNA: TGTGCCAGTAGGGGCCCAGGGGTTTCCTACAATGAGCAGTTCTTC. Its protein product is CASRGPGVSYNEQFF.

The V and J genes are TRBV28 and TRBJ1-2; 10 nucleotides line up with TRBD1. CDR3 length: 12 amino acids. The V gene end was trimmed by 6 bases and the J gene end by 10 bases; junction bases not matched to a gene: 5. Germline assignment: CDR1 MDHEN and CDR2 SYDVKM. The CDR3 nucleotides are TGTGCCAGCAGGGGGACAGGGGAAGCCTACACCTTC. Protein: CASRGTGEAYTF.

This clone was counted many times. The V call is TRBV3-1 (or the pseudogene TRBV3-2), the J call TRBJ2-2; 10 positions agree with TRBD2. This CDR3 has 16 residues. Germline loops: CDR1 LGHDT, CDR2 YNNKEL (reference sequence). The ends lost 8 bases at V and 5 bases at J; junction bases unmatched: 11. CDR3 sequence: CASHPSGSLGTGELFF. CDR3 nucleotide sequence: TGTGCCAGCCACCCTAGCGGGAGTTTGGGTACCGGGGAGCTGTTTTTT.

The chain links TRBV5-3 to TRBJ2-7; 10 nucleotides line up with TRBD2. TRBV5-3 is an ORF for which the function is uncertain. V shed 4 bases, J shed 7 bases, and the junction held 5 bases outside the gene matches. This CDR3 is built from 13 residues. The DNA for the CDR3 is TGTGCCAGAAGCCGGGGACTAGCGAATGAGCAGTACTTC. Protein product: CARSRGLANEQYF.

The chain is built from TRBV6-2 or TRBV6-3 and TRBJ2-7, with D hard to call. Germline V gene lookup returns CDR1 MNHEY and CDR2 SVGEGT. The CDR3 runs to 14 residues. Trimming left V 6 bases short and J 6 bases short, with 18 bases between. The CDR3 loop reads CASRYPAAPSEQYF. Here the CDR3 DNA reads TGTGCCAGCAGATACCCCGCTGCGCCAAGCGAGCAGTACTTC.

This chain joins TRBV5-1 and TRBJ2-1, with TRBD2 identical over 12 bases. CDR3 size: 16 residues. J gave up 8 bases and V 4 bases, and 10 bases lay outside the gene matches. Per the germline V gene, CDR1 is SGHRS and CDR2 is YFSETQ. For the CDR3, the DNA is TGCGCCAGCAGCGCCACTAGCGGGAGGACGACTTATGAGCAGTTCTTC. Translating it yields CASSATSGRTTYEQFF.

This rearrangement joins TRBV18 to TRBJ1-6; 8 bases fit TRBD1. Germline lookup yields CDR1 KGHSH and CDR2 LQKENI. V gave up 3 bases and J gave up 9 bases; unmatched junction bases: 10. This CDR3 is built from 16 residues. CDR3 DNA sequence: TGTGCCAGCTCACCTACACGGCAGGGGGCGGGTTCACCCCTCCACTTT. As protein: CASSPTRQGAGSPLHF.

The chain joins TRBV11-3 to TRBJ2-1; 9 nucleotides align to TRBD2. The CDR3 runs to 15 residues. Germline V CDR1 and CDR2: SGHNT, YENEEA. Trimming removed 6 bases from V and 0 bases from J; junction bases left unmatched: 3. The CDR3 region has the DNA TGTGCCAGCAGTTGGGGACTAGCCTCCTACAATGAGCAGTTCTTC. It encodes CASSWGLASYNEQFF.

This chain uses TRBV5-1 with TRBJ2-5; 7 positions agree with TRBD2. From germline, CDR1 is SGHRS and CDR2 YFSETQ. The length of the CDR3 is 14 residues. Trimming removed 5 bases from V and 4 bases from J; junction bases left unmatched: 8. The DNA for the CDR3 is TGCGCCAGCAGAACCCGACAGCGGGGAGAGACCCAGTACTTC. This encodes CASRTRQRGETQYF.

This CDR3 is CASSLGTLSTDTQYF. The CDR3 nucleotides read TGTGCCAGCAGTTTAGGGACTCTTAGCACAGATACGCAGTATTTT. The chain combines TRBV27 with TRBJ2-3; possibly TRBD2 for D (6 bases). The CDR3 consists of 15 residues. V was trimmed by 2 bases and J by 0 bases, leaving 9 bases between them. Germline V CDR1 and CDR2: MNHEY, SMNVEV (reference sequence).

J is TRBJ2-7 and V is TRBV7-2; 11 positions agree with TRBD2. J lost 5 bases, V lost 5 bases, and 8 bases had no gene match. The CDR3 has 15 residues. The germline gives CDR1 SGHTA, CDR2 FQGNSA. The CDR3 is CASSRTSGRGNEQYF. The CDR3 nucleotides are TGTGCCAGCAGCAGAACTAGCGGGAGAGGTAACGAGCAGTACTTC.

This sequence joins TRBV19 and TRBJ1-5; D might be TRBD1 (6 bases). Trimming took off 5 bases at V and 0 bases at J, with 11 bases between the two ends. Germline V lookup: CDR1 LNHDA, CDR2 SQIVND (reference sequence). The CDR3 is 15 amino acids. CDR3 sequence: CASSPGQFSNQPQHF. The CDR3 DNA sequence: TGTGCCAGTAGTCCCGGACAGTTTAGCAATCAGCCCCAGCATTTT.

The chain employs TRBV7-9 and TRBJ1-3; D is uncertain. The CDR3 is 17 residues long. V lost 5 bases to trimming and J lost 0 bases, with 17 bases between them. Germline CDR1 SEHNR, CDR2 FQNEAQ (reference sequence). The CDR3 nucleotides read TGTGCCAGCAGCCCTAGCCCCCCGGGCCTCTCTGGAAACACCATATATTTT. Protein sequence: CASSPSPPGLSGNTIYF.

This chain joins TRBV7-6 and TRBJ2-5; 10 positions match TRBD2. The J segment lost 4 bases and the V segment lost 5 bases, leaving 19 bases of the junction unmatched. This CDR3 contains 19 residues. Germline assignment: CDR1 SGHVS and CDR2 FNYEAQ. CDR3 residues: CASSPGVLAGEGVIETQYF. The CDR3 DNA reads TGTGCCAGCAGCCCAGGGGTGCTAGCGGGAGAGGGAGTGATAGAGACCCAGTACTTC. Combining the CDR3 with reference TRBV7-6 and TRBJ2-5 gives the whole variable domain GAGVSQSPRYKVTKRGQDVALRCDPISGHVSLYWYRQALGQGPEFLTYFNYEAQQDKSGLPNDRFSAERPEGSISTLTIQRTEQRDSAMYRCASSPGVLAGEGVIETQYFGPGTRLLVL.

Details on this clone: The identical CDR3 is also encoded by other nucleotide sequences in the sample. V is TRBV2 and J is TRBJ1-6; D uncertain. This CDR3 spans 16 amino acids. CDR1 is SNHLY, CDR2 FYNNEI, per germline. Between the trimmed V and J ends, which lost 2 bases and 7 bases, there was a span of 15 bases. Here the CDR3 DNA reads TGTGCCAGCAGTGAATCCGTTGGTCAGGTGAATTCACCCCTCCACTTT. Encoded protein: CASSESVGQVNSPLHF.